Listed here are 10 T cell receptor beta chains from one sample, sequenced in a study of OX40 agonist ivuxolimab in advanced cancers. The method was the immunoSEQ multiplex PCR assay. In its TCRdb copy, this immuneACCESS table keeps in-frame sequences only and misses some clones. Where compared with another copy, unresolved V genes explain less than half of these, and the others have no known cause. The sample contains around 60,000 clones, 70% to 90% of them found a single time. 15% to 20% of the sample is taken by the ten largest. The material was CD4+ or CD8+ T cells sorted from blood, obtained in a trial of the OX40 agonist ivuxolimab. These receptors all stem from an adult with an advanced solid tumor such as melanoma, head and neck, liver or kidney cancer.

Worth noting for this clone: Other DNA sequences in the same sample also yield this CDR3. The rearrangement joins TRBV7-3 to TRBJ2-3; 9 bases are shared with TRBD2. The trim removed 5 bases at V and 3 bases at J, leaving 9 bases unmatched. This CDR3 is built from 16 residues. In germline, CDR1 is SGHTA, CDR2 FQGTGA. Here the CDR3 DNA reads TGTGCCAGCAGCCCCGGGACTAGCCAGGGTACAGATACGCAGTATTTT. Amino acids: CASSPGTSQGTDTQYF.

The sample holds a few counts of this clone. CDR3 in DNA: TGTGCCAGCAGATTTTTTAGACAGACTGAAGCTTTCTTT. This translates into CASRFFRQTEAFF. The J gene is TRBJ1-1, the V gene TRBV6-5; the D gene is possibly TRBD1 (5 bases). This CDR3 comprises 13 residues. Deletions cut 6 bases from V and 5 bases from J, with 13 bases between. Germline loops: CDR1 MNHEY, CDR2 SVGAGI.

The V and J genes are TRBV7-3 and TRBJ2-7; the match to TRBD2 covers 10 bases. From germline, CDR1 is SGHTA and CDR2 FQGTGA. This CDR3 region has 14 residues. Germline trimming cut 3 bases from V and 6 bases from J; bases unmatched to any gene: 5. This CDR3 is CASSFLAGEGEQYF. For the CDR3, the DNA is TGTGCCAGCAGCTTCCTAGCGGGAGAGGGCGAGCAGTACTTC.

V and J are TRBV4-3 and TRBJ2-3; no clear D. The germline V and J ends were trimmed by 0 bases and 4 bases, with 5 bases remaining between them. The CDR3 runs 13 residues. CDR1 is LGHNA, CDR2 YSLEER, per germline. CDR3 sequence (DNA): TGCGCCAGCAGCCAAGATTCCGCAGATACGCAGTATTTT. Translating gives CASSQDSADTQYF.

This clone occurred a few times. The V and J genes are TRBV5-4 and TRBJ2-7; 8 bases line up with TRBD1. This CDR3 spans 11 amino acids. Germline values: CDR1 SGHNT, CDR2 YYREEE (reference sequence). The junction had 4 bases not matched to a gene; V was cut back by 7 bases and J by 7 bases. The CDR3 DNA is TGTGCCAGCTCAGGGGGCTGGGAGCAGTACTTC. It yields the protein CASSGGWEQYF.

On this clone: In the same sample, other DNA sequences code for this CDR3. V is TRBV29-1 and J is TRBJ1-1; tentative D call: TRBD1 (5 bases). Germline-derived CDR1 and CDR2 are SQVTM and ANQGSEA. Trimming cost V 4 bases and J 7 bases, with 13 bases left between them. This CDR3 is 12 amino acids long. CDR3 bases: TGCAGCGTTGTTGGACAAAGGGATGAAGCTTTCTTT. Protein sequence: CSVVGQRDEAFF.

By frequency in the sample, this clone is medium-sized. The chain has TRBV27 and TRBJ2-1, with no clear D. This CDR3 comprises 14 residues. Germline CDR1 MNHEY, CDR2 SMNVEV (reference sequence). With 0 bases removed from V and 9 bases from J, the gap between germline ends came to 12 bases. CDR3 nucleotides: TGTGCCAGCAGTTTATCATCCAGCTTGGTTGAGCAGTTCTTC. Residues: CASSLSSSLVEQFF.

The DNA of the CDR3 is TGTGCCAGAAGCCTTCGTTCTAAGCGGAGCACAGATACGCAGTATTTT. Residues: CARSLRSKRSTDTQYF. The chain carries TRBV5-3 and TRBJ2-3; the D gene is possibly TRBD2 (5 bases). TRBV5-3 is labeled an ORF, and its function is uncertain. This CDR3 has 16 residues. V was shortened by 4 bases and J by 0 bases, with 15 bases between the two germline ends.

The V gene is TRBV11-2, the J gene TRBJ2-1; D is perhaps TRBD1 (5 bases). CDR1 and CDR2 (germline): SGHAT, FQNNGV. This CDR3 spans 15 amino acids. V was pared by 3 bases and J by 7 bases, with 16 bases between. The CDR3 sequence: CASSFTGGLRNEQFF. The CDR3 nucleotides read TGTGCCAGCAGCTTTACAGGTGGGTTAAGGAATGAGCAGTTCTTC.

The chain combines TRBV5-6 with TRBJ2-7; D is perhaps TRBD2 (5 bases). This CDR3 is built from 14 residues. Germline V lookup: CDR1 SGHDT, CDR2 YYEEEE. V lost 5 bases and J 0 bases, leaving 12 bases between the germline ends. The CDR3 loop is CASSWVGASYEQYF. As DNA, the CDR3 is TGTGCCAGCAGTTGGGTGGGAGCCTCCTACGAGCAGTACTTC.